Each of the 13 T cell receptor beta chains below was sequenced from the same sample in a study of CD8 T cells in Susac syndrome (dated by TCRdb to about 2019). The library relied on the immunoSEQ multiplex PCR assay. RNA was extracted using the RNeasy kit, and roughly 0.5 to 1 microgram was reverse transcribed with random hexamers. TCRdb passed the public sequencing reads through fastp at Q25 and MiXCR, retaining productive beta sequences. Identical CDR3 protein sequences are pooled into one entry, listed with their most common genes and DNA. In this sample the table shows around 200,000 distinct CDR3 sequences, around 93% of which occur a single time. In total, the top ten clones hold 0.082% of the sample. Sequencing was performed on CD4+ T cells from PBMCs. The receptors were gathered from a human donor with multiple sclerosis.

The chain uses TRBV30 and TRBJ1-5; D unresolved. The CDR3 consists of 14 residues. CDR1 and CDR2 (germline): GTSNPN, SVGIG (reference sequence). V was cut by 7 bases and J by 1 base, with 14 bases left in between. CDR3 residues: CAYQGPQSNQPQHF. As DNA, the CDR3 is TGTGCCTATCAAGGGCCACAGAGCAATCAGCCCCAGCATTTT. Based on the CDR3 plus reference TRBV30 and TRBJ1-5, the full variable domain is SQTIHQWPATLVQPVGSPLSLECTVEGTSNPNLYWYRQAAGRGLQLLFYSVGIGQISSEVPQNLSASRPQDRQFILSSKKLLLSDSGFYLCAYQGPQSNQPQHFGDGTRLSIL.

The chain's CDR3 is CASSYPDQGDTQYF. For the CDR3, the DNA is TGTGCCAGCAGCTACCCCGATCAGGGGGATACGCAGTATTTT. The genes are TRBV6-6 and TRBJ2-3; a weak D match, TRBD1 (6 bases). The CDR3 extends over 14 amino acids. Per germline, CDR1 MNHNY and CDR2 SVGAGI (reference sequence). The ends were cut back, 6 bases at V and 6 bases at J, with 16 bases in the middle.

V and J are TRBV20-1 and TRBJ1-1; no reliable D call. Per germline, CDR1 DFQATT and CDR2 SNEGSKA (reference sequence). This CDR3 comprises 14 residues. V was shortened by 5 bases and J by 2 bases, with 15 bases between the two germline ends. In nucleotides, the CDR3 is TGCAGTGCTTGGGCGGACCGACTAAACACTGAAGCTTTCTTT. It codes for CSAWADRLNTEAFF.

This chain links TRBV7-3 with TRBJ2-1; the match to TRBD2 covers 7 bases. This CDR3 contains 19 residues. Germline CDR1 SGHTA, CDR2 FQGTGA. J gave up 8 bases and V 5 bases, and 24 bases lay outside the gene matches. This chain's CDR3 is CASSLHPTGRTIGRDEQFF. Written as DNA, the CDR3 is TGTGCCAGCAGCCTTCACCCAACCGGCCGGACGATTGGGAGGGATGAGCAGTTCTTC.

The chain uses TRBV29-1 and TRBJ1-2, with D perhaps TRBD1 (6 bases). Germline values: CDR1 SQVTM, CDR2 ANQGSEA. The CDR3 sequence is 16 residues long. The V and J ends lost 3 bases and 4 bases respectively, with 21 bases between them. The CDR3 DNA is TGCAGCGTTGATTTGATAGGGGGACACCGACTCTATGGCTACACCTTC. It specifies CSVDLIGGHRLYGYTF. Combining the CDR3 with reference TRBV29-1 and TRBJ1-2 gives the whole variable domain SAVISQKPSRDICQRGTSLTIQCQVDSQVTMMFWYRQQPGQSLTLIATANQGSEATYESGFVIDKFPISRPNLTFSTLTVSNMSPEDSSIYLCSVDLIGGHRLYGYTFGSGTRLTVV.

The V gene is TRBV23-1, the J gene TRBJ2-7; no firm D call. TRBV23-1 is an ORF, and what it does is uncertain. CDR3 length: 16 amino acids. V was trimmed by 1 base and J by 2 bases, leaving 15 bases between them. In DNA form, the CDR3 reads TGCGCCAGCAGTCAATTGGCCACCTCGAACACCTACGAGCAGTACTTC. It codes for CASSQLATSNTYEQYF.

CDR3 protein: CASSLLPGQGSHGYTF. DNA for the CDR3: TGCGCCAGCAGCCTCCTACCGGGACAGGGGAGCCATGGCTACACCTTC. The chain couples TRBV5-1 to TRBJ1-2, with 10 positions matching TRBD1. The length of the CDR3 is 16 residues. V lost 4 bases to trimming and J lost 6 bases; unmatched junction nucleotides: 12. CDR1 SGHRS and CDR2 YFSETQ come from the germline V gene.

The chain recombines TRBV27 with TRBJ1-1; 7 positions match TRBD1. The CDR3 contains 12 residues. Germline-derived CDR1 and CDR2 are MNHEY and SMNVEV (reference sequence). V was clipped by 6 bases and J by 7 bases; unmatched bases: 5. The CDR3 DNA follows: TGTGCCAGCAGACAGGGGTACAGTGAAGCTTTCTTT. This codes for CASRQGYSEAFF.

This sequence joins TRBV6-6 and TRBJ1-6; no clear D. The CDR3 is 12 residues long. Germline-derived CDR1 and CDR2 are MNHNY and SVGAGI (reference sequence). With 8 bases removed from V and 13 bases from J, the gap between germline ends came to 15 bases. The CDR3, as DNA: TGTGCCAGCCAATCCTACGGAGTTCCCCTCCACTTT. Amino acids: CASQSYGVPLHF.

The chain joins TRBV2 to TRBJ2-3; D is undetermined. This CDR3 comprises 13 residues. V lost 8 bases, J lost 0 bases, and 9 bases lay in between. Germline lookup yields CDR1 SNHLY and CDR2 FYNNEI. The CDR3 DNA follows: TGTGCCAGCCATAGGGCTAGCACAGATACGCAGTATTTT. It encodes CASHRASTDTQYF.

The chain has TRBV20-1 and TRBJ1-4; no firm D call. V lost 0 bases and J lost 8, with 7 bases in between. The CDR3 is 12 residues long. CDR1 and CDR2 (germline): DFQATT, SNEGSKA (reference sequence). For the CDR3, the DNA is TGCAGTGCTAGAGAGGGAGGCGAAAAACTGTTTTTT. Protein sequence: CSAREGGEKLFF.

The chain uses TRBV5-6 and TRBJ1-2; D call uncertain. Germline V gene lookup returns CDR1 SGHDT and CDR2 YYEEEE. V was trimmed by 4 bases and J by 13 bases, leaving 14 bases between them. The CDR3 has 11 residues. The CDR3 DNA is TGTGCCAGCAGCCTGAGAGTCGCCTTCACCTTC. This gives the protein CASSLRVAFTF.

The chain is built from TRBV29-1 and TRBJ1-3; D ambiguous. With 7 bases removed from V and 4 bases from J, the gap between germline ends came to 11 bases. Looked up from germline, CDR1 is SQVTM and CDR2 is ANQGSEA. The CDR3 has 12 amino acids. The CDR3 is CSARELGNTIYF. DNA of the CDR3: TGCAGCGCCCGGGAACTAGGAAACACCATATATTTT.